The 15 T cell receptor beta chains below were found in one sample sequenced in a study of cytomegalovirus exposure and HLA in healthy donors listed by TCRdb under 2017. The library was obtained by the immunoSEQ multiplex PCR assay. The multiplex PCR relied on a mix of 60 forward primers for TCR Vbeta segments and 13 reverse primers for TCR Jbeta segments. This immuneACCESS table, as held by TCRdb, lists in-frame sequences with V and J called but not all clones. Of the missing ones, under half trace to an unresolved V gene in checked studies; the others have no known cause. Present in this sample are roughly 190,000 clones, about 85% of which were seen just once. Approximately 3.9% of the sample is in the top ten clones. Source material: PBMCs. The receptors shown here come from a man aged 50 or older in good health and CMV-seronegative.

The J gene is TRBJ1-2, the V gene TRBV6-5; no clear D gene. Per germline, CDR1 MNHEY and CDR2 SVGAGI. V lost 4 bases, J lost 7 bases, and 10 bases lay in between. The CDR3 extends over 12 amino acids. The CDR3 region has the DNA TGTGCCAGCAGTTCATCCGGTCTTGGCTACACCTTC. As protein: CASSSSGLGYTF.

The chain couples TRBV4-3 to TRBJ2-7; D is unresolved. Germline lookup yields CDR1 LGHNA and CDR2 YSLEER. Trimming took 0 bases from V and 1 from J, leaving 10 bases between them. This CDR3 comprises 15 residues. CDR3 sequence (DNA): TGCGCCAGCAGCCAAGAGATGCGGTTTTCCTACGAGCAGTACTTC. Protein product: CASSQEMRFSYEQYF.

The gene calls are TRBV4-3 and TRBJ1-1; D not certain. CDR3 length: 14 amino acids. V shed 0 bases and J shed 5 bases, with 10 bases lying between them. Per the germline V gene, CDR1 is LGHNA and CDR2 is YSLEER. The chain's CDR3 is CASSQEFLRTEAFF. In nucleotides, the CDR3 is TGCGCCAGCAGCCAAGAATTCTTGCGGACTGAAGCTTTCTTT.

This chain links TRBV29-1 with TRBJ1-2; TRBD1 might be the D (5 bases). The CDR3 loop spans 13 amino acids. Germline-derived CDR1 and CDR2 are SQVTM and ANQGSEA. Between the trimmed V and J ends, which lost 1 base and 4 bases, there was a span of 10 bases. CDR3 region: CSVEGQKAYGYTF. The CDR3 DNA reads as TGCAGCGTTGAAGGACAGAAGGCCTATGGCTACACCTTC.

The table lists this clone with a count of one. This chain joins TRBV9 and TRBJ2-7; TRBD1 matches 7 bases. With 2 bases clipped from V and 3 bases from J, the junction kept 2 bases outside the gene matches. The CDR3 is made up of 13 amino acids. The germline gives CDR1 SGDLS, CDR2 YYNGEE. CDR3 residues: CASSVDRNYEQYF. The CDR3 region has the DNA TGTGCCAGCAGCGTGGACAGGAACTACGAGCAGTACTTC.

In this sample, this clone turned up a few times. The chain carries TRBV19 and TRBJ1-4, with a weak D call TRBD1 (6 bases). Trimming removed 5 bases at V and 8 bases at J, with 15 bases between. The CDR3 extends over 14 amino acids. Germline V gene sequence: CDR1 LNHDA, CDR2 SQIVND (reference sequence). The CDR3 DNA reads TGTGCCAGTAGTGCAGCAGGGGACGGGGAAAAACTGTTTTTT. Its protein product is CASSAAGDGEKLFF.

This chain's CDR3 is CASSLNGDTEAFF. CDR3 DNA: TGTGCCAGCAGCTTAAACGGGGACACTGAAGCTTTCTTT. The chain links TRBV7-2 to TRBJ1-1; D uncertain. The V end was cut by 2 bases, the J end by 3 bases, with 7 bases between. Germline-derived CDR1 and CDR2 are SGHTA and FQGNSA. CDR3 length equals 13 residues.

The chain joins TRBV9 to TRBJ2-2; D remains unclear. The germline V gene has CDR1 SGDLS and CDR2 YYNGEE. This CDR3 has 12 amino acids. V lost 3 bases and J lost 3, with 3 bases in between. The CDR3 DNA is TGTGCCAGCAGCGCGTACACCGGGGAGCTGTTTTTT. As protein: CASSAYTGELFF.

V usage is TRBV13 and J usage is TRBJ1-2; 8 nucleotides align to TRBD1. The CDR3 runs to 13 residues. Germline CDR1 is PRHDT and CDR2 is FYEKMQ (reference sequence). The trim removed 3 bases at V and 3 bases at J, leaving 0 bases unmatched. CDR3 amino acids: CASSFRGHYGYTF. In DNA, the CDR3 is TGTGCCAGCAGCTTCAGGGGGCACTATGGCTACACCTTC.

There are a few counts of this clone. The J gene is TRBJ1-3, the V gene TRBV5-1; maybe TRBD1 (5 bases). Trimming left V 5 bases short and J 0 bases short, with 9 bases between. The germline V gene encodes CDR1 SGHRS and CDR2 YFSETQ. The length of the CDR3 is 14 residues. The CDR3: CASSGASSGNTIYF. In nucleotides, the CDR3 is TGCGCCAGCAGTGGGGCCTCCTCTGGAAACACCATATATTTT.

This clone has just a few counts. The chain combines TRBV7-2 with TRBJ1-6; 9 bases are a match to TRBD1. Germline V gene sequence: CDR1 SGHTA, CDR2 FQGNSA. The CDR3 length is 14 residues. V was pared by 4 bases and J by 10 bases, with 5 bases of the junction left unmatched. CDR3 nucleotides: TGTGCCAGCAGCTCACAGGGGGCGAGGTCACCCCTCCACTTT. This encodes CASSSQGARSPLHF. The full variable domain, with the rest looked up from reference TRBV7-2 and TRBJ1-6, is GAGVSQSPSNKVTEKGKDVELRCDPISGHTALYWYRQSLGQGLEFLIYFQGNSAPDKSGLPSDRFSAERTGGSVSTLTIQRTQQEDSAVYLCASSSQGARSPLHFGNGTRLTVT.

The V gene is TRBV6-4, the J gene TRBJ1-3; D is uncertain. Deletions cut 10 bases from V and 6 bases from J, with 7 bases between. CDR1 is MRHNA, CDR2 SNTAGT, per germline. The CDR3 consists of 10 residues. The CDR3 is CATEVNTIYF. DNA of the CDR3: TGTGCCACCGAGGTAAACACCATATATTTT.

In this sample, this clone turned up once. V and J are TRBV19 and TRBJ1-1; no clear D. V was trimmed by 11 bases and J by 7 bases, leaving 14 bases between them. Germline values: CDR1 LNHDA, CDR2 SQIVND (reference sequence). The CDR3 loop spans 11 amino acids. DNA of the CDR3: TGTGCCGTAAGAAGGTGGAGTGAAGCTTTCTTT. Protein product: CAVRRWSEAFF.

This CDR3 reads CASSLDAQTGISYGYTF. CDR3 in DNA: TGTGCCAGCAGCTTAGACGCTCAGACAGGGATCAGCTATGGCTACACCTTC. The chain carries TRBV7-9 and TRBJ1-2; 7 bases line up with TRBD1. CDR3 length: 17 residues. V trimming: 1 base; J trimming: 4 bases; junction bases outside the gene matches: 12. CDR1 is SEHNR, CDR2 FQNEAQ, per germline (reference sequence). Together with reference TRBV7-9 and TRBJ1-2, the CDR3 gives the full variable domain: DTGVSQNPRHKITKRGQNVTFRCDPISEHNRLYWYRQTLGQGPEFLTYFQNEAQLEKSRLLSDRFSAERPKGSFSTLEIQRTEQGDSAMYLCASSLDAQTGISYGYTFGSGTRLTVV.

V and J are TRBV2 and TRBJ2-5; D remains unclear. The DNA end lines up better with TRBJ2-7; the J call may be wrong. The CDR3 has 14 amino acids. The germline V gene has CDR1 SNHLY and CDR2 FYNNEI. In DNA, the CDR3 is TGTGCCAGCAGTGGACGGGTCGACCGGTACGAGCAGTACTTC. As protein: CASSGRVDRYEQYF.